The 19 T cell receptor beta chains given below trace back to one sample, sequenced in a study of blood T cell repertoires in COVID-19. The assay was immunoSEQ multiplex PCR, and TCRdb's table has in-frame clones only and misses some. The table has 75,000 to 95,000 clones, 70% to 90% seen once; the top ten hold around 3%. Sequencing was done on a sample of peripheral blood. Receptors were obtained from a woman at least 80 years old with acute or convalescent COVID-19.

This clone was found once. The chain carries TRBV2 and TRBJ2-7, with TRBD2 matching 11 bases. V dropped 2 bases and J dropped 4; count of bases not matched to a gene: 1. CDR1 and CDR2 (germline): SNHLY, FYNNEI. The CDR3 sequence is 14 residues long. The CDR3 DNA follows: TGTGCCAGCAGTGAACCTAGCGGGGGGTACGAGCAGTACTTC. It is translated as CASSEPSGGYEQYF.

The table lists this clone with a few counts. The chain links TRBV7-3 to TRBJ2-2, with TRBD2 identical over 8 bases. V shed 5 bases, J shed 6 bases, and the junction held 5 bases outside the gene matches. The CDR3 is 14 amino acids. Germline V gene sequence: CDR1 SGHTA, CDR2 FQGTGA. The CDR3 protein is CASSAGGDSGELFF. The CDR3 DNA sequence: TGTGCCAGCAGCGCGGGGGGCGACTCCGGGGAGCTGTTTTTT.

This chain connects TRBV7-6 to TRBJ2-7; TRBD1 aligns across 9 bases. CDR1 and CDR2 from the germline V gene are SGHVS and FNYEAQ. This CDR3 region has 14 residues. V shed 5 bases and J 6 bases; nucleotides not matched to a gene: 8. CDR3 nucleotide sequence: TGTGCCAGCAGCGGCTCGGGACAGGGTAGCGAGCAGTACTTC. The encoded protein is CASSGSGQGSEQYF.

V is TRBV19 and J is TRBJ2-5; 8 bases are shared with TRBD1. Per germline, CDR1 LNHDA and CDR2 SQIVND (reference sequence). Trimming removed 4 bases from V and 4 bases from J; junction bases left unmatched: 2. The CDR3 runs 13 residues. The CDR3 loop reads CASSTDRAETQYF. CDR3 DNA: TGTGCCAGTAGTACGGACAGGGCAGAGACCCAGTACTTC.

This chain uses TRBV27 with TRBJ2-7; D may be TRBD1 (6 bases). V was cut by 8 bases and J by 3 bases, with 14 bases left in between. CDR1 and CDR2 from the germline V gene are MNHEY and SMNVEV (reference sequence). CDR3 length: 13 residues. The CDR3 region is CASGLRGLYEQYF. In nucleotides, the CDR3 is TGTGCCAGCGGACTCAGGGGCCTCTACGAGCAGTACTTC.

The V call is TRBV4-3, the J call TRBJ2-1; 10 bases line up with TRBD1. Germline CDR1 is LGHNA and CDR2 is YSLEER. The CDR3 covers 16 residues. V shed 0 bases, J shed 3 bases, and the junction held 2 bases outside the gene matches. The CDR3 spells CASSQETGGFYNEQFF. The CDR3 DNA reads as TGCGCCAGCAGCCAAGAGACAGGGGGCTTCTACAATGAGCAGTTCTTC.

The chain couples TRBV18 to TRBJ2-2; 11 positions match TRBD1. Germline CDR1 and CDR2: KGHSH and LQKENI. Trimming removed 10 bases from V and 1 base from J; junction bases left unmatched: 5. The CDR3 spans 15 residues. The CDR3 spells CAITGTGGNTGELFF. In DNA, the CDR3 is TGTGCCATCACCGGGACAGGGGGGAACACCGGGGAGCTGTTTTTT. Based on the CDR3 plus reference TRBV18 and TRBJ2-2, the full variable domain is NAGVMQNPRHLVRRRGQEARLRCSPMKGHSHVYWYRQLPEEGLKFMVYLQKENIIDESGMPKERFSAEFPKEGPSILRIQQVVRGDSAAYFCAITGTGGNTGELFFGEGSRLTVL.

The V and J genes are TRBV7-8 and TRBJ2-2; TRBD1 agrees at 8 bases. CDR1 is SGHVS, CDR2 FQNEAQ, per germline. Unmatched junction bases numbered 3, after V lost 5 bases and J lost 4 bases. The length of the CDR3 is 14 residues. CDR3 nucleotide sequence: TGTGCCAGCAGCCTTACAGGGGGCACCGGGGAGCTGTTTTTT. Translating gives CASSLTGGTGELFF.

The V and J genes are TRBV11-1 and TRBJ2-6, with a possible D match to TRBD1 (6 bases). The CDR3 loop spans 15 amino acids. Germline CDR1 reads SGHAT; CDR2 reads FQDESV (reference sequence). V lost 10 bases to trimming and J lost 4 bases, with 17 bases between them. CDR3 sequence (DNA): TGTGCCACCCAGCAGGGGCTCTTAGGGGCCAACGTCCTGACTTTC. It is translated as CATQQGLLGANVLTF.

The rearrangement uses TRBV6-1 and TRBJ2-3; a possible D gene is TRBD2 (5 bases). V lost 2 bases and J lost 2, with 14 bases in between. The germline V gene has CDR1 MNHNS and CDR2 SASEGT. The CDR3 is 16 amino acids. This CDR3 is CASSESFRGFTDTQYF. In DNA form, the CDR3 reads TGTGCCAGCAGTGAAAGCTTTAGAGGGTTCACAGATACGCAGTATTTT.

The V gene is TRBV2, the J gene TRBJ2-1; 11 nucleotides line up with TRBD2. Per germline, CDR1 SNHLY and CDR2 FYNNEI. The CDR3 consists of 16 residues. V lost 5 bases to trimming and J lost 9 bases; unmatched junction nucleotides: 12. The DNA for the CDR3 is TGTGCCAGCAGTCCTATAACTAGCGGGAGTACCCCTGAGCAGTTCTTC. Translation: CASSPITSGSTPEQFF.

CDR3 region: CASSPQQGPSYEQYF. The CDR3 DNA is TGTGCCAGCAGCCCGCAACAGGGGCCCTCCTACGAGCAGTACTTC. The V and J genes are TRBV7-6 and TRBJ2-7, with TRBD1 identical over 7 bases. This CDR3 region has 15 residues. With 5 bases clipped from V and 0 bases from J, the junction kept 7 bases outside the gene matches. Germline-derived CDR1 and CDR2 are SGHVS and FNYEAQ.

This sequence joins TRBV27 and TRBJ1-6, with D maybe TRBD1 (5 bases). The CDR3 runs 18 residues. The V gene's germline CDR1 is MNHEY and CDR2 SMNVEV (reference sequence). The V end was cut by 5 bases, the J end by 0 bases, with 17 bases between. CDR3 sequence reads: CASSRGLDGSSYNSPLHF. CDR3 DNA: TGTGCCAGCAGTAGGGGATTAGACGGGAGCTCCTATAATTCACCCCTCCACTTT.

This clone was picked up one time. The J gene is TRBJ1-1, the V gene TRBV18; D possibly corresponds to TRBD1 (6 bases). The CDR3 has 13 residues. Germline CDR1 KGHSH, CDR2 LQKENI. The V gene lost 3 bases and the J gene lost 5 bases, with 10 bases spanning the gap. Written as DNA, the CDR3 is TGTGCCAGCTCACCCCTAGGACAGACTGAAGCTTTCTTT. Amino acids: CASSPLGQTEAFF. The entire variable domain, with the rest obtained from reference TRBV18 and TRBJ1-1, is as follows: NAGVMQNPRHLVRRRGQEARLRCSPMKGHSHVYWYRQLPEEGLKFMVYLQKENIIDESGMPKERFSAEFPKEGPSILRIQQVVRGDSAAYFCASSPLGQTEAFFGQGTRLTVV.

The rearrangement joins TRBV9 to TRBJ1-4; tentative D call: TRBD1 (5 bases). CDR1 and CDR2 from the germline V gene are SGDLS and YYNGEE. V lost 5 bases and J lost 4, with 18 bases in between. This CDR3 contains 16 residues. The CDR3 protein is CASSPSVRGFNEKLFF. For the CDR3, the DNA is TGTGCCAGCAGTCCCTCGGTTAGGGGTTTTAATGAAAAACTGTTTTTT.

In DNA form, the CDR3 reads TGTGCCAGCAGCCCGCGACAGGGTACGGTCCCCTACGAGCAGTACTTC. As protein: CASSPRQGTVPYEQYF. The chain combines TRBV7-6 with TRBJ2-7; the match to TRBD1 covers 7 bases. With 5 bases clipped from V and 2 bases from J, the junction kept 12 bases outside the gene matches. The CDR3 loop spans 16 amino acids. CDR1 and CDR2 (germline): SGHVS, FNYEAQ.

The chain has TRBV15 and TRBJ2-1; 9 nucleotides align to TRBD2. V trimming: 0 bases; J trimming: 5 bases; junction bases outside the gene matches: 11. Germline V gives CDR1 LNHNV, CDR2 YYDKDF (reference sequence). CDR3 size: 18 residues. Here the CDR3 DNA reads TGTGCCACCAGCAGAGATGGTAGCGGGAGTTTAGGCAACAATGAGCAGTTCTTC. Residues: CATSRDGSGSLGNNEQFF.

The rearrangement links TRBV7-3 to TRBJ2-2; 8 bases line up with TRBD1. The germline V gene encodes CDR1 SGHTA and CDR2 FQGTGA. The CDR3 is made up of 16 amino acids. The ends lost 4 bases at V and 0 bases at J; junction bases unmatched: 4. The CDR3 DNA reads as TGTGCCAGCAGCTGGTCAGGGGGCGCGAACACCGGGGAGCTGTTTTTT. Residues: CASSWSGGANTGELFF.

This sequence joins TRBV4-2 and TRBJ1-5; TRBD1 matches 7 bases. With V trimmed by 0 bases and J by 5 bases, 4 bases remained unmatched. CDR1 is LGHNA and CDR2 is YNFKEQ in the germline V gene. The CDR3 is made up of 15 amino acids. CDR3 DNA sequence: TGTGCCAGCAGCCAAGATTTGACAGGGTATCAGCCCCAGCATTTT. This gives the protein CASSQDLTGYQPQHF.